A selection of T cell receptor beta chains follows, all from one sample in a study of regulatory T cells in long-lasting Graves disease. MiXCR was run by TCRdb on the multiplex PCR reads, yielding one entry per CDR3 protein. This sample has 450,000 to 650,000 distinct CDR3 sequences, with 15% to 20% found just once. These same data were also listed under a study on T cells in Graves' hyperthyroidism and ophthalmopathy.

The material sequenced was peripheral blood mononuclear cells (PBMCs), taken at new diagnosis, from a patient treated with antithyroid drugs. These receptor sequences come from a woman aged 35-65 years with Graves disease. Both conserved end residues are part of each CDR3. Each record gives: CDR3 protein, CDR3 DNA, J gene, V gene, CDR3 length, clone size, D gene. D genes are given only for firm matches. Size is omitted from some rows. Given values are once, few, many or a class for expanded clones.

CASSQGLRAGANVLTF,TGTGCCAGCAGCCAAGGGCTTAGAGCCGGGGCCAACGTCCTGACTTTC,TRBJ2-6,TRBV3-1,16,many,NA
CASSKDRDRLAEAFF,TGTGCCAGCAGCAAGGACCGGGACCGTCTCGCTGAAGCTTTCTTT,TRBJ1-1,TRBV7-3,15,NA,NA
CASSQEGWGDYQPQHF,TGCGCCAGCAGCCAAGAGGGGTGGGGAGACTATCAGCCCCAGCATTTT,TRBJ1-5,TRBV4-1,16,many,NA
CASSEGTNTEAFF,TGTGCCAGCAGTGAGGGGACGAACACTGAAGCTTTCTTT,TRBJ1-1,TRBV11-3,13,NA,NA
CASSLGRTGPQPQHF,TGTGCCAGCAGTTTAGGGAGGACAGGGCCTCAGCCCCAGCATTTT,TRBJ1-5,TRBV12-3/TRBV12-4,15,many,TRBD1
CASSEHPGQGNGNTIYF,TGTGCCAGCAGCGAACACCCGGGACAGGGGAACGGAAACACCATATATTTT,TRBJ1-3,TRBV9,17,NA,TRBD1
CASSRGQGDYEQYF,TGTGCCAGCAGTAGAGGACAGGGAGATTACGAGCAGTACTTC,TRBJ2-7,TRBV19,14,many,TRBD1
CASRTDQTYNSPLHF,TGCGCCAGCAGAACCGATCAGACCTATAATTCACCCCTCCACTTT,TRBJ1-6,TRBV5-1,15,NA,NA
CASRMTGTGEEKLFF,TGTGCCAGCAGAATGACCGGGACAGGGGAAGAAAAACTGTTTTTT,TRBJ1-4,TRBV11-2,15,many,TRBD1
CASSERNRDGQPQHF,TGTGCCAGCAGTGAACGGAACAGGGACGGTCAGCCCCAGCATTTT,TRBJ1-5,TRBV2,15,many,NA
CASSEALPGDTQYF,TGTGCCAGCAGTGAAGCGCTTCCAGGGGATACGCAGTATTTT,TRBJ2-3,TRBV2,14,few,NA
CASSLARGPEQYF,TGCGCCAGCAGCTTGGCCCGAGGGCCCGAGCAGTACTTC,TRBJ2-7,TRBV5-1,13,NA,NA
CSARDKGQGYNEQFF,TGCAGTGCTAGAGATAAAGGACAGGGGTACAATGAGCAGTTCTTC,TRBJ2-1,TRBV20-1,15,many,TRBD1
CASTLVDTQYF,TGTGCCAGCACCCTGGTTGATACGCAGTATTTT,TRBJ2-3,TRBV7-9,11,many,NA
CASSPLDGPYEQYF,TGTGCCAGCTCACCACTGGACGGGCCCTACGAGCAGTACTTC,TRBJ2-7,TRBV18,14,many,NA
CASTDPLSTRGYTF,TGTGCCAGCACCGACCCCCTTTCCACCCGCGGCTACACCTTC,TRBJ1-2,TRBV2,14,many,NA
CASSGGTVNTEAFF,TGTGCCAGCAGCGGTGGGACAGTTAACACTGAAGCTTTCTTT,TRBJ1-1,TRBV6-2/TRBV6-3,14,many,TRBD1
CASSPRTEPYEQYF,TGTGCCAGCAGCCCGAGGACCGAACCATACGAGCAGTACTTC,TRBJ2-7,TRBV7-9,14,many,NA
CATQGTDNEQFF,TGTGCCACCCAAGGGACAGACAATGAGCAGTTCTTC,TRBJ2-1,TRBV2,12,NA,TRBD1
CASSYYLAGTANTGELFF,TGTGCCAGCAGTTACTACTTGGCCGGGACAGCGAACACCGGGGAGCTGTTTTTT,TRBJ2-2,TRBV6-2/TRBV6-3,18,NA,TRBD1
CSARGSGSTGELFF,TGCAGTGCTAGGGGTTCTGGGAGCACCGGGGAGCTGTTTTTT,TRBJ2-2,TRBV20-1,14,few,NA
CASSLEGPGGPGLDYTF,TGCGCCAGCAGCTTGGAGGGGCCGGGCGGGCCTGGTTTGGACTACACCTTC,TRBJ1-2,TRBV9,17,NA,NA
CSARLDTQYF,TGCAGTGCTAGGTTGGATACGCAGTATTTT,TRBJ2-3,TRBV20-1,10,many,NA
CASRTSGGSGANVLTF,TGCGCCAGCCGGACTAGCGGGGGCTCTGGGGCCAACGTCCTGACTTTC,TRBJ2-6,TRBV10-2,16,NA,TRBD2
CSVSGTTPPYEQYF,TGCAGCGTATCCGGGACGACGCCTCCCTACGAGCAGTACTTC,TRBJ2-7,TRBV29-1,14,few,NA
CASSRGRDTGELFF,TGTGCCAGCTCGCGGGGGCGGGACACCGGGGAGCTGTTTTTT,TRBJ2-2,TRBV6-2/TRBV6-3,14,NA,NA
CASSQDGTDHTQYF,TGTGCCAGCAGCCAAGATGGAACGGATCATACACAGTACTTC,TRBJ2-5,TRBV28,14,NA,NA
CASSLTGGFQPQHF,TGTGCCAGCAGTTTGACAGGGGGCTTTCAGCCCCAGCATTTT,TRBJ1-5,TRBV28,14,many,TRBD1
CASSRQGDGEAFF,TGCGCCAGCAGCCGACAGGGAGACGGCGAGGCTTTCTTT,TRBJ1-1,TRBV4-1,13,NA,TRBD1
CASSRAGAANTGELFF,TGCGCCAGCAGTCGAGCGGGGGCCGCGAACACCGGGGAGCTGTTTTTT,TRBJ2-2,TRBV5-1,16,NA,TRBD2
CSASGGGTETQYF,TGCAGTGCTAGCGGCGGGGGGACAGAGACCCAGTACTTC,TRBJ2-5,TRBV20-1,13,NA,TRBD2
CASSFASNYGYTF,TGTGCCAGCAGCTTTGCCAGCAACTATGGCTACACCTTC,TRBJ1-2,TRBV11-2,13,many,NA
CASSPTRNVQSTEKLFF,TGTGCCAGCAGCCCGACCCGGAACGTGCAGTCTACTGAAAAACTGTTTTTT,TRBJ1-4,TRBV14,17,NA,NA
CASSQWPGTGGSWSSGNTIYF,TGCGCCAGCAGCCAATGGCCAGGGACAGGGGGGAGTTGGAGCTCTGGAAACACCATATATTTT,TRBJ1-3,TRBV4-1,21,NA,TRBD1
CASSSQRGGSNEQFF,TGTGCCAGCAGTTCTCAGCGGGGGGGGAGCAATGAGCAGTTCTTC,TRBJ2-1,TRBV6-1,15,NA,TRBD2
CASSFGGDYGYTF,TGTGCCAGCAGCTTCGGGGGAGACTATGGCTACACCTTC,TRBJ1-2,TRBV5-1,13,many,NA
CASRRGSGEQYF,TGTGCCAGCAGAAGGGGGTCAGGCGAGCAGTACTTC,TRBJ2-7,TRBV12-3/TRBV12-4,12,many,NA
CASSAGLRGQETQYF,TGTGCCAGCAGTGCAGGGTTGAGGGGTCAAGAGACCCAGTACTTC,TRBJ2-5,TRBV6-2/TRBV6-3,15,NA,NA